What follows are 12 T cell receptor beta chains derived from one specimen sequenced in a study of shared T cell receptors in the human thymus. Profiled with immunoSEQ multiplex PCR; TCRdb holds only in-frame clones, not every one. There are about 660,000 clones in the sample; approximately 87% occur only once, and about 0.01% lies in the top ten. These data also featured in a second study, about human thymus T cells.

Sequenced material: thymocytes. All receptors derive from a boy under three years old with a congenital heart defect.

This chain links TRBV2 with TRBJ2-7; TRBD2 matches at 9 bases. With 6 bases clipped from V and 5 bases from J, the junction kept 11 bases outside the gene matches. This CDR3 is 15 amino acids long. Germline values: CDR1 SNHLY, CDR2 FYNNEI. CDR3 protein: CASSRGAGGSNEQYF. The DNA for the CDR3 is TGTGCCAGCAGCCGGGGGGCGGGAGGGAGCAACGAGCAGTACTTC. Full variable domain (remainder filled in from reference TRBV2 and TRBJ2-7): EPEVTQTPSHQVTQMGQEVILRCVPISNHLYFYWYRQILGQKVEFLVSFYNNEISEKSEIFDDQFSVERPDGSNFTLKIRSTKLEDSAMYFCASSRGAGGSNEQYFGPGTRLTVT.

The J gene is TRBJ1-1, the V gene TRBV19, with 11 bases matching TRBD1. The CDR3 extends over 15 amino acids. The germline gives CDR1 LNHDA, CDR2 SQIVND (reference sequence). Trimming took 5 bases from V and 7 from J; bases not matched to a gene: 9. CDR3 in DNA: TGTGCCAGTAGTGCCGGGACAGGGGGGAGTGGTGAAGCTTTCTTT. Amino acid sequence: CASSAGTGGSGEAFF. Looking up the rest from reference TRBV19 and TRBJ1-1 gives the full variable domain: DGGITQSPKYLFRKEGQNVTLSCEQNLNHDAMYWYRQDPGQGLRLIYYSQIVNDFQKGDIAEGYSVSREKKESFPLTVTSAQKNPTAFYLCASSAGTGGSGEAFFGQGTRLTVV.

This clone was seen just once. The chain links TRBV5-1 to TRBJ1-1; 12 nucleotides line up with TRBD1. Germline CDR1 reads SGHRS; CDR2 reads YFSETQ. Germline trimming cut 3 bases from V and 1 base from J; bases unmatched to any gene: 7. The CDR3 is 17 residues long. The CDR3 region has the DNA TGCGCCAGCAGCTGCCGGGACAGGGGGCGCGAGAACACTGAAGCTTTCTTT. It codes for CASSCRDRGRENTEAFF.

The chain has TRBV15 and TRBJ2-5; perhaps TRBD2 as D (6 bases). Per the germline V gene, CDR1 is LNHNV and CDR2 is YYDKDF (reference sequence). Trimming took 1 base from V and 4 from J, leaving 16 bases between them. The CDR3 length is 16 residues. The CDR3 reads CATSRGVSGTLETQYF. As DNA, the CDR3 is TGTGCCACCAGCAGAGGAGTTAGCGGCACGTTAGAGACCCAGTACTTC.

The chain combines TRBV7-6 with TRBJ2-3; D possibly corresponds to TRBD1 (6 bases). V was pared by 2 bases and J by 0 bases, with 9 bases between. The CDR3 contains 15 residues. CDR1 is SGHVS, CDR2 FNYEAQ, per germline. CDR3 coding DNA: TGTGCCAGCAGCTTACAGGGGCCGAGCACAGATACGCAGTATTTT. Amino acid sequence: CASSLQGPSTDTQYF. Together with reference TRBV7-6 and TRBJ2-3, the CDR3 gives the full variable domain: GAGVSQSPRYKVTKRGQDVALRCDPISGHVSLYWYRQALGQGPEFLTYFNYEAQQDKSGLPNDRFSAERPEGSISTLTIQRTEQRDSAMYRCASSLQGPSTDTQYFGPGTRLTVL.

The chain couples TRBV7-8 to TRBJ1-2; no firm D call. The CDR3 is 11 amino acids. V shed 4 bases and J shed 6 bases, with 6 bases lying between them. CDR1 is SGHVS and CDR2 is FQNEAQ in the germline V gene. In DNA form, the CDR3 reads TGTGCCAGCAGCTCCCCCGATGGCTACACCTTC. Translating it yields CASSSPDGYTF. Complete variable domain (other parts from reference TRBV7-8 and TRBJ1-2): GAGVSQSPRYKVAKRGQDVALRCDPISGHVSLFWYQQALGQGPEFLTYFQNEAQLDKSGLPSDRFFAERPEGSVSTLKIQRTQQEDSAVYLCASSSPDGYTFGSGTRLTVV.

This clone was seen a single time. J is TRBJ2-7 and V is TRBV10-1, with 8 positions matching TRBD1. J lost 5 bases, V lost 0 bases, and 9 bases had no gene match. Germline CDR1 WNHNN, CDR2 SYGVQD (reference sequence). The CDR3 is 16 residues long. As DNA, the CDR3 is TGCGCCAGCAGTGAGTCTGGAGGACAGGGTCGTCACGAGCAGTACTTC. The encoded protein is CASSESGGQGRHEQYF.

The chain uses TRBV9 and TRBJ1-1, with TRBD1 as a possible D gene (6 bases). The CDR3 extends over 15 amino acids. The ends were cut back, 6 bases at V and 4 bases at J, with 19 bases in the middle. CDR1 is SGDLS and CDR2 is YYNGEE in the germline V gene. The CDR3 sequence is CASTRGSRGSTEAFF. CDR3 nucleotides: TGTGCCAGCACCCGAGGGTCCAGGGGATCCACTGAAGCTTTCTTT.

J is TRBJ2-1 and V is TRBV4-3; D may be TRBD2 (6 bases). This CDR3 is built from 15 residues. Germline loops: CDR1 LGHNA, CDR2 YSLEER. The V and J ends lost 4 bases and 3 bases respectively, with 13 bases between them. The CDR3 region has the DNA TGCGCCAGCAGCCCTACACGGGACTTCTACAATGAGCAGTTCTTC. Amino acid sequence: CASSPTRDFYNEQFF.

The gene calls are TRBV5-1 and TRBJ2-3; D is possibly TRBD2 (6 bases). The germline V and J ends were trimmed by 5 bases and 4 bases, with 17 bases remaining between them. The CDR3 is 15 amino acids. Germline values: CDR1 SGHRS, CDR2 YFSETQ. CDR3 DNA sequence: TGCGCCAGCAGGAAGATAGCGGAAGGGGCAGATACGCAGTATTTT. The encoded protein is CASRKIAEGADTQYF. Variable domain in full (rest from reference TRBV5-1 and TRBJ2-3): KAGVTQTPRYLIKTRGQQVTLSCSPISGHRSVSWYQQTPGQGLQFLFEYFSETQRNKGNFPGRFSGRQFSNSRSEMNVSTLELGDSALYLCASRKIAEGADTQYFGPGTRLTVL.

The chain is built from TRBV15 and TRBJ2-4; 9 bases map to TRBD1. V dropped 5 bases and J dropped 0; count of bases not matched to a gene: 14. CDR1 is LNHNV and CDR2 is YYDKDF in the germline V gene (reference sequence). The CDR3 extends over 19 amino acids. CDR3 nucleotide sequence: TGTGCCACCAGCTCCCCACAGGGGGCAACGGTCCTAGCCAAAAACATTCAGTACTTC. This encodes CATSSPQGATVLAKNIQYF. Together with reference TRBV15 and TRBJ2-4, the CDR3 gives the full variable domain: DAMVIQNPRYQVTQFGKPVTLSCSQTLNHNVMYWYQQKSSQAPKLLFHYYDKDFNNEADTPDNFQSRRPNTSFCFLDIRSPGLGDTAMYLCATSSPQGATVLAKNIQYFGAGTRLSVL.

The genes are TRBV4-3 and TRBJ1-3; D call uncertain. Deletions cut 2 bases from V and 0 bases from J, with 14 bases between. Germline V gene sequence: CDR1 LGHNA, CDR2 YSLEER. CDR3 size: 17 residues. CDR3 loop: CASSQRIRPRSGNTIYF. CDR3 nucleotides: TGCGCCAGCAGCCAAAGAATCAGGCCGCGCTCTGGAAACACCATATATTTT.